These T cell receptor beta chains were read from a single sample in a study of cytomegalovirus exposure and HLA in healthy donors. Using immunoSEQ multiplex PCR, the repertoire was profiled, and TCRdb retains in-frame clones only, with some absent. The table lists 100,000 to 150,000 clones, about 10% of them singletons. Sequencing was performed on PBMCs. Receptors originate from a young woman in good health and CMV-seropositive. CDR3s include the opening cysteine and the closing phenylalanine or tryptophan. D genes are given only for firm matches. Only part of the rows carry a size: once, few, many, or a class if the clone is expanded.

NA NA TRBJ1-1 TRBV10-3 CAISDWPEAFF TGTGCCATCAGTGATTGGCCTGAAGCTTTCTTT
NA NA TRBJ2-7 TRBV11-2 CASSLGAYEQYF TGTGCCAGCAGCTTAGGGGCGTACGAGCAGTACTTC
few NA TRBJ1-3 TRBV5-1 CASSLALQGRNTIYF TGCGCCAGCAGCTTGGCCTTGCAGGGAAGAAACACCATATATTTT
NA TRBD1 TRBJ2-7 TRBV7-2 CASSPRDRNYEQYF TGTGCCAGCAGCCCCCGGGACAGAAACTACGAGCAGTACTTC
few NA TRBJ1-5 TRBV19 CASSILGDLQPQHF TGTGCCAGTAGTATTTTAGGAGATCTTCAGCCCCAGCATTTT
NA NA TRBJ2-2 TRBV9 CASAGQQNTGELFF TGTGCCAGCGCGGGACAGCAGAACACCGGGGAGCTGTTTTTT
few NA TRBJ1-1 TRBV28 CASSLTGQTNTEAFF TGTGCCAGCAGTTTGACTGGACAGACGAACACTGAAGCTTTCTTT
NA NA TRBJ1-3 TRBV11-3 CASRNRPGNTIYF TGTGCCAGCAGAAACAGGCCTGGAAACACCATATATTTT
NA NA TRBJ2-2 TRBV28 CASSSGGLPSSGELFF TGTGCCAGCAGTTCAGGGGGGTTGCCCTCGTCGGGGGAGCTGTTTTTT
few NA TRBJ2-1 TRBV11-3 CASSQYPGIRNEQFF TGTGCCAGCAGCCAATACCCGGGGATTCGGAATGAGCAGTTCTTC
NA NA TRBJ1-3 TRBV4-1 CASSKKQSGDGNTIYF TGCGCCAGCAGCAAAAAGCAGTCGGGGGACGGAAACACCATATATTTT
NA NA TRBJ1-4 TRBV19 CASRKTETAGEKLFF TGTGCCAGTAGGAAAACGGAGACGGCAGGGGAAAAACTGTTTTTT
once NA TRBJ2-1 TRBV2 CASIGAPSYNEQFF TGTGCCAGCATAGGGGCTCCTTCTTACAATGAGCAGTTCTTC
NA NA TRBJ1-5 TRBV27 CASGLGVSNNQPQHF TGTGCCAGTGGACTAGGGGTTTCAAACAATCAGCCCCAGCATTTT
NA NA TRBJ1-1 TRBV6-5 CASSRVVNTEAFF TGTGCCAGCAGTCGCGTGGTGAACACTGAAGCTTTCTTT
few NA TRBJ2-1 TRBV30 CAWSYQALNEQFF TGTGCCTGGAGCTACCAGGCCCTCAATGAGCAGTTCTTC
few NA TRBJ1-1 TRBV30 CAWSVGLATEAFF TGTGCCTGGAGTGTGGGCTTGGCCACTGAAGCTTTCTTT
NA NA TRBJ2-2 TRBV5-1 CASSMPGVVFTGELFF TGCGCCAGCAGCATGCCAGGGGTAGTTTTTACCGGGGAGCTGTTTTTT
few NA TRBJ2-7 TRBV5-6 CASSPEGTTLPYEQYF TGTGCCAGCAGCCCCGAGGGCACGACGCTACCCTACGAGCAGTACTTC
NA TRBD1 TRBJ2-5 TRBV7-9 CASSLWDREWETQYF TGTGCCAGCAGCTTATGGGACAGGGAATGGGAGACCCAGTACTTC
few NA TRBJ2-7 TRBV28 CASLPGQSTYEQYF TGTGCCAGCCTCCCCGGACAGAGCACCTACGAGCAGTACTTC
few TRBD2 TRBJ2-1 TRBV28 CASSFLGGRGLNEQFF TGTGCCAGCAGTTTTTTGGGCGGGAGGGGTTTGAATGAGCAGTTCTTC
NA NA TRBJ1-2 TRBV30 CAWSPGFFYGYTF TGTGCCTGGAGTCCGGGATTTTTCTATGGCTACACCTTC
few NA TRBJ2-1 TRBV5-4 CASSLDRRGSDNEQFF TGTGCCAGCAGCTTGGATAGGAGGGGATCAGACAATGAGCAGTTCTTC
NA TRBD1 TRBJ2-7 TRBV6-1 CASSELRDSSYEQYF TGTGCCAGCAGTGAACTCCGGGACAGCTCCTACGAGCAGTACTTC
few NA TRBJ2-3 TRBV5-1 CASRDTGTSTDTQYF TGCGCCAGCAGAGATACGGGGACTAGCACAGATACGCAGTATTTT
NA TRBD1 TRBJ2-5 TRBV14 CASSSGQGNRETQYF TGTGCCAGCAGCTCCGGACAGGGCAATAGGGAGACCCAGTACTTC
few TRBD1 TRBJ1-5 TRBV30 CAWNRGGGANQPQHF TGTGCCTGGAACAGGGGTGGTGGTGCGAATCAGCCCCAGCATTTT
few NA TRBJ2-1 TRBV18 CASSPMRDEQFF TGTGCCAGCTCACCCATGAGGGATGAGCAGTTCTTC
NA TRBD2 TRBJ2-5 TRBV2 CASSAGGELPENQYF TGTGCCAGCAGTGCCGGGGGGGAGCTACCAGAGAACCAGTACTTC
NA NA TRBJ2-6 TRBV14 CASSQGRGSGANVLTF TGTGCCAGCAGCCAAGGACGGGGGTCTGGGGCCAACGTCCTGACTTTC
few NA TRBJ2-1 TRBV7-3 CASSFRGSVSYNEQFF TGTGCCAGCAGCTTCCGAGGGAGTGTCTCCTACAATGAGCAGTTCTTC
few TRBD1 TRBJ1-4 TRBV7-9 CASSARQGSHEKLFF TGTGCCAGCAGCGCCAGACAGGGAAGTCATGAAAAACTGTTTTTT
few TRBD2 TRBJ2-7 TRBV9 CASSVGLAGYDEQYF TGTGCCAGCAGCGTAGGGCTAGCGGGATACGACGAGCAGTACTTC
NA NA TRBJ2-5 TRBV9 CASSVGGSRQETQYF TGTGCCAGCAGCGTAGGCGGCAGCCGCCAAGAGACCCAGTACTTC
NA TRBD1 TRBJ1-2 TRBV28 CASRTGTGAPYGYTF TGTGCCAGCAGAACGGGGACAGGGGCCCCCTATGGCTACACCTTC
few NA TRBJ2-3 TRBV29-1 CSVRTAGTNTQYF TGCAGCGTGCGGACAGCCGGCACGAATACGCAGTATTTT
few NA TRBJ1-2 TRBV18 CASSPDRSYGYTF TGTGCCAGCTCACCAGACAGGAGCTATGGCTACACCTTC
few TRBD2 TRBJ2-7 TRBV30 CACGSLAGVYEQYF TGTGCCTGCGGGTCCCTAGCGGGAGTCTACGAGCAGTACTTC
few NA TRBJ1-1 TRBV5-8 CASSLEQKNTEAFF TGTGCCAGCAGCTTGGAACAGAAGAACACTGAAGCTTTCTTT
few TRBD1 TRBJ2-1 TRBV30 CAWRKSGQADRGEQFF TGTGCCTGGAGGAAGTCGGGACAGGCCGACCGGGGTGAGCAGTTCTTC
NA TRBD1 TRBJ2-7 TRBV9 CASSAQGQGSKSEQYF TGTGCCAGCAGCGCGCAAGGACAGGGTTCGAAGAGCGAGCAGTACTTC
NA NA TRBJ1-1 TRBV6-5 CASSYWGEGTEAFF TGTGCCAGCAGTTACTGGGGGGAGGGCACTGAAGCTTTCTTT
few NA TRBJ1-1 TRBV5-1 CASSLDSGSNTEAFF TGCGCCAGCAGCTTGGATTCGGGATCGAACACTGAAGCTTTCTTT
NA TRBD1 TRBJ2-2 TRBV5-4 CASSWDRSNTGELFF TGTGCCAGCAGCTGGGACAGATCGAACACCGGGGAGCTGTTTTTT